This TCR beta chain is from a study of blood T cell repertoires in COVID-19. Whole-study context: The United States, Italy and Spain provided the acute and convalescent COVID-19 samples. T cells, B-cell-depleted T cells, or PBMCs provided the cDNA or gDNA that served as material.

Authors' processing steps: Amplified reference gene primers provided the basis for estimating nucleated cell counts. Sequencing was performed with immunoSEQ multiplex PCR; in TCRdb, only in-frame clones are kept and a portion is missing. V and J calls and clone size are those listed in that table; D and trimming were worked out from the DNA. In the table there are about 270,000 clones, roughly nine tenths of which are singletons. The CDR3 loop spans 12 amino acids. Trimming removed 5 bases at V and 7 bases at J, with 11 bases between. This chain joins TRBV12-3 or TRBV12-4 and TRBJ1-2; maybe TRBD1 (6 bases). This clonotype was obtained from a man aged 45-65 years with acute or convalescent COVID-19. The sequenced sample consisted of peripheral blood. The CDR3 sequence: CASSHSRGGYTF. CDR3 in DNA: TGTGCCAGCAGTCACTCCAGGGGTGGCTACACCTTC.